A selection of T cell receptor beta chains follows, all from one sample in a study of blood T cell repertoires in COVID-19. Profiling relied on immunoSEQ multiplex PCR, and the TCRdb table lists in-frame clones only, not all of them. The sample consists of more than 200,000 clones, over 70% of them appearing once. Sequenced sample: peripheral blood. These receptors were collected from a woman aged 80 or over with acute or convalescent COVID-19. Each CDR3 is given with its conserved first and last residue. The D gene is left open where the match is weak. Rows give clone size only sometimes, using once, few, many, or a class for an expanded clone.

TRBJ1-4 | TRBV27 | . | . | CASSLSPGLGIEKLFF | TGTGCCAGCAGTTTATCCCCGGGACTAGGAATCGAAAAACTGTTTTTT
TRBJ2-2 | TRBV7-2 | . | . | CASSLAGSRELFF | TGTGCCAGCAGCTTAGCAGGGAGTCGGGAGCTGTTTTTT
TRBJ2-2 | TRBV11-3 | TRBD2 | . | CASSLDSGKNTGELFF | TGTGCCAGCAGCTTAGATAGCGGGAAGAACACCGGGGAGCTGTTTTTT
TRBJ1-2 | TRBV24-1 | . | few | CATSDLNYGYTF | TGTGCCACCAGTGACTTAAACTATGGCTACACCTTC
TRBJ1-5 | TRBV19 | TRBD1 | . | CASSAVDRGIDQPQHF | TGTGCCAGTAGTGCCGTTGACAGGGGAATAGATCAGCCCCAGCATTTT
TRBJ1-1 | TRBV4-2 | . | . | CASSQDISTEAFF | TGTGCCAGCAGCCAAGATATATCCACTGAAGCTTTCTTT
TRBJ2-3 | TRBV10-3 | . | . | CAISESNRATSTDTQYF | TGTGCCATCAGTGAGTCGAACAGGGCCACTAGCACAGATACGCAGTATTTT
TRBJ1-2 | TRBV6-5 | TRBD1 | . | CASSRTGTSLGYTF | TGTGCCAGCAGTCGGACAGGTACTTCCTTAGGCTACACCTTC
TRBJ1-3 | TRBV18 | . | few | CASSPSMRNTIYF | TGTGCCAGCTCACCATCTATGAGAAACACCATATATTTT
TRBJ2-3 | TRBV7-9 | TRBD2 | . | CASSPAPGLALDTQYF | TGTGCCAGCAGCCCCGCACCGGGACTAGCATTGGATACGCAGTATTTT
TRBJ1-4 | TRBV19 | . | . | CASSIEGEKLFF | TGTGCCAGTAGTATTGAGGGAGAAAAACTGTTTTTT
TRBJ2-7 | TRBV29-1 | TRBD1 | . | CSVGGQGGSYEQYF | TGCAGCGTTGGGGGACAGGGTGGCTCCTACGAGCAGTACTTC
TRBJ1-2 | TRBV5-1 | . | . | CASSLNAGFSLGGYTF | TGCGCCAGCAGCTTGAATGCAGGGTTTTCTCTTGGGGGCTACACCTTC
TRBJ2-1 | TRBV6-6 | TRBD2 | . | CASSYPGGFNEQFF | TGTGCCAGCAGTTACCCGGGGGGGTTTAATGAGCAGTTCTTC
TRBJ2-7 | TRBV7-2 | . | . | CASSLTQTYHYEQYF | TGTGCCAGCAGCTTGACTCAGACTTATCACTACGAGCAGTACTTC
TRBJ1-2 | TRBV7-2 | TRBD1 | . | CASTRQGALVTYGYTF | TGTGCCAGCACCCGGCAGGGGGCCTTAGTAACCTATGGCTACACCTTC
TRBJ1-5 | TRBV28 | . | once | CASRRGSGRQPQHF | TGTGCCAGCCGACGGGGGTCGGGGCGTCAGCCCCAGCATTTT
TRBJ2-5 | TRBV19 | TRBD1 | . | CASSNGQGETQYF | TGTGCCAGTAGTAACGGACAGGGAGAGACCCAGTACTTC
TRBJ2-5 | TRBV5-1 | TRBD2 | . | CASSLRTSGRGETQYF | TGCGCCAGCAGCTTGCGGACTAGCGGGAGAGGAGAGACCCAGTACTTC
TRBJ1-5 | TRBV2 | . | . | CASSERQGYQPQHF | TGTGCCAGCAGTGAACGTCAGGGCTATCAGCCCCAGCATTTT
TRBJ1-2 | TRBV19 | TRBD1 | . | CASSPRTGSYGYTF | TGTGCCAGTAGTCCCCGGACAGGGAGCTATGGCTACACCTTC
TRBJ2-7 | TRBV7-9 | . | . | CASSLAVHLASYEQYF | TGTGCCAGCAGCTTAGCGGTCCACTTAGCCTCCTACGAGCAGTACTTC
TRBJ2-1 | TRBV5-1 | . | . | CASSSYRQVPPHEQFF | TGCGCCAGCAGCTCCTATAGACAGGTCCCCCCCCATGAGCAGTTCTTC
TRBJ2-5 | TRBV18 | . | . | CASSSGRIYVEETQYF | TGTGCCAGCTCCTCGGGTCGAATATACGTTGAAGAGACCCAGTACTTC
TRBJ1-2 | TRBV21-1 | . | . | CASSKEGGKGYTF | TGTGCCAGCAGCAAAGAAGGAGGGAAAGGCTACACCTTC
TRBJ1-1 | TRBV6-6 | . | once | CASSYGNAEAFF | TGTGCCAGCAGTTACGGCAACGCTGAAGCTTTCTTT
TRBJ2-3 | TRBV18 | TRBD1 | . | CASSLGQGHTDTQYF | TGTGCCAGCTCTCTTGGACAGGGACACACAGATACGCAGTATTTT
TRBJ2-5 | TRBV18 | . | . | CASSPSLQGSQETQYF | TGTGCCAGCTCACCTTCATTGCAGGGTAGCCAAGAGACCCAGTACTTC
TRBJ1-1 | TRBV5-4 | . | . | CASSPFGRPMNTEAFF | TGTGCCAGCAGCCCGTTCGGGAGGCCTATGAACACTGAAGCTTTCTTT
TRBJ1-5 | TRBV28 | TRBD1 | . | CASSQDRGGNQPQHF | TGTGCCAGCAGTCAGGACAGGGGAGGCAATCAGCCCCAGCATTTT
TRBJ2-1 | TRBV6-4 | TRBD1 | . | CASSVGTGSYNEQFF | TGTGCCAGCAGTGTAGGGACAGGCTCCTACAATGAGCAGTTCTTC
TRBJ2-5 | TRBV4-2 | . | . | CASSQAEGMVMGQETQYF | TGTGCCAGCAGCCAAGCGGAGGGAATGGTGATGGGACAAGAGACCCAGTACTTC
TRBJ2-7 | TRBV6-5 | . | . | CASSYTDSSYEQYF | TGTGCCAGCAGTTACACTGACAGCTCCTACGAGCAGTACTTC
TRBJ1-1 | TRBV14 | . | . | CASSQGAGVNTEAFF | TGTGCCAGCAGCCAAGGAGCAGGGGTGAACACTGAAGCTTTCTTT
TRBJ2-3 | TRBV7-2 | . | . | CASSSDRGDTQYF | TGTGCCAGCAGCTCCGATAGAGGAGATACGCAGTATTTT
TRBJ1-5 | TRBV10-2 | . | . | CASRQTNQPQHF | TGCGCCAGCCGACAGACCAATCAGCCCCAGCATTTT